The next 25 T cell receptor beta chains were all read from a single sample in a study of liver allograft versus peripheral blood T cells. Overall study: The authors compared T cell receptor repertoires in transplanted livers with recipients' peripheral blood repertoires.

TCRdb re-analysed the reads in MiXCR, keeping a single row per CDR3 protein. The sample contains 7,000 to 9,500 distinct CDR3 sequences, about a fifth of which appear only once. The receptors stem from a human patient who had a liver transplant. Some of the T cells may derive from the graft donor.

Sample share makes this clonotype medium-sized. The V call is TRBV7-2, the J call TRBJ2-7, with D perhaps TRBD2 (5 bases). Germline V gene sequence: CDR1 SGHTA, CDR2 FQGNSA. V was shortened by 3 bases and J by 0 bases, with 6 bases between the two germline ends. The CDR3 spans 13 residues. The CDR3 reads CASSFGSSYEQYF. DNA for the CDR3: TGTGCCAGCAGCTTTGGGAGCTCCTACGAGCAGTACTTC.

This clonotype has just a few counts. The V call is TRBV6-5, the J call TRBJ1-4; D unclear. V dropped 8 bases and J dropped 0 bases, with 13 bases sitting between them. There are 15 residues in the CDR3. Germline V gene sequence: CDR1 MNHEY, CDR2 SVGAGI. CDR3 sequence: CASADIKSTNEKLFF. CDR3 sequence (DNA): TGTGCCAGCGCGGATATTAAATCAACTAATGAAAAACTGTTTTTT.

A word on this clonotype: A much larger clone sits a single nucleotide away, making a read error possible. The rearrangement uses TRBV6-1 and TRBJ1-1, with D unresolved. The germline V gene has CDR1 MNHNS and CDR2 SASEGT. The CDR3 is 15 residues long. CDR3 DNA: TGTGCCAGCAGAGAAGCGCGAGTCATGAACACTGAAGCTTTCTTT. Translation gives CASREARVMNTEAFF.

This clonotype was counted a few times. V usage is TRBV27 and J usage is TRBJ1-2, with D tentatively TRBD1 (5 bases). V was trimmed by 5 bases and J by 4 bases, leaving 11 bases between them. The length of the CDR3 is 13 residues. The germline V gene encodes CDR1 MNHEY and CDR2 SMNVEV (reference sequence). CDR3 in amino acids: CASSTGGGYGYTF. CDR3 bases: TGTGCCAGCAGTACCGGGGGTGGCTATGGCTACACCTTC.

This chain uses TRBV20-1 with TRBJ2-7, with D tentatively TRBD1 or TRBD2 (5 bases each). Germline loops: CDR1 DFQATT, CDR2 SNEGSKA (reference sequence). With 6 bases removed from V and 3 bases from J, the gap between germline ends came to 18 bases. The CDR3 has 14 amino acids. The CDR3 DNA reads TGCAGTGCCGACGGGATGACAGAAGGCTACGAGCAGTACTTC. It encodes CSADGMTEGYEQYF.

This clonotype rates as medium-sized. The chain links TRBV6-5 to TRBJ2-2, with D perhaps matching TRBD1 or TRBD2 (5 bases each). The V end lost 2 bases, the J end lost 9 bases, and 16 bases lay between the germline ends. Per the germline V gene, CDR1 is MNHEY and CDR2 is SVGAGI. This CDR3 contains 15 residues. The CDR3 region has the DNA TGTGCCAGCAGTTACGCCCGGGGCGGCCGTTGGGAGCTGTTTTTT. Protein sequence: CASSYARGGRWELFF.

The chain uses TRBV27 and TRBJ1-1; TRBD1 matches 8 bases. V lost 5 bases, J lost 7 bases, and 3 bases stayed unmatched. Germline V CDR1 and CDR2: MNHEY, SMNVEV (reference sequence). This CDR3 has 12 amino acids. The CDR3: CASSNRGIEAFF. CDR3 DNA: TGTGCCAGCAGTAACAGGGGGATTGAAGCTTTCTTT.

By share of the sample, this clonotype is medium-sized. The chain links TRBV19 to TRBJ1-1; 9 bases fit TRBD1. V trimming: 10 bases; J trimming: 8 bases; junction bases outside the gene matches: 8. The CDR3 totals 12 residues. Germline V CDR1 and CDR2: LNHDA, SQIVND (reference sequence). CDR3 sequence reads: CATNTGGQEAFF. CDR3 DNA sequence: TGTGCCACCAATACAGGGGGCCAAGAAGCTTTCTTT. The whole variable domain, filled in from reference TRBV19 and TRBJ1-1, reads DGGITQSPKYLFRKEGQNVTLSCEQNLNHDAMYWYRQDPGQGLRLIYYSQIVNDFQKGDIAEGYSVSREKKESFPLTVTSAQKNPTAFYLCATNTGGQEAFFGQGTRLTVV.

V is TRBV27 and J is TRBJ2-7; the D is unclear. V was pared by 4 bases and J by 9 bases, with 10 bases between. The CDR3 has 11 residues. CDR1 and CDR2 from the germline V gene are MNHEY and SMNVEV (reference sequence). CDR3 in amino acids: CASSSGRVQYF. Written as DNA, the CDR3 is TGTGCCAGCAGTTCGGGTAGGGTGCAGTACTTC.

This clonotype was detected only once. The CDR3 reads CASSLGGEQYNEQFF. CDR3 sequence (DNA): TGTGCCAGTAGTCTAGGCGGGGAGCAGTACAATGAGCAGTTCTTC. The V and J genes are TRBV19 and TRBJ2-1, with D tentatively TRBD2 (6 bases). CDR1 and CDR2 from the germline V gene are LNHDA and SQIVND (reference sequence). This CDR3 contains 15 residues. V lost 5 bases to trimming and J lost 4 bases, with 15 bases between them.

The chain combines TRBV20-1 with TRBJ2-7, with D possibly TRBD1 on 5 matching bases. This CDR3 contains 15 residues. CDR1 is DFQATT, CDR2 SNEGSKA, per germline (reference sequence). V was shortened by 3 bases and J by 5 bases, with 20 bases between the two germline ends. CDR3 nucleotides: TGCAGTGCTAGCAACGCTAAGGGGCGAGGAGACGAGCAGTACTTC. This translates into CSASNAKGRGDEQYF.

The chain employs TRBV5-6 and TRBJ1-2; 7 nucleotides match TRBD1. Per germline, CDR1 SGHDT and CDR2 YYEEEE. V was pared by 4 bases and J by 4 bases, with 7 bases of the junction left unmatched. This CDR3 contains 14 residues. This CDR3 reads CASSRGGRGYGYTF. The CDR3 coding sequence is TGTGCCAGCAGCCGAGGGGGCAGGGGCTATGGCTACACCTTC.

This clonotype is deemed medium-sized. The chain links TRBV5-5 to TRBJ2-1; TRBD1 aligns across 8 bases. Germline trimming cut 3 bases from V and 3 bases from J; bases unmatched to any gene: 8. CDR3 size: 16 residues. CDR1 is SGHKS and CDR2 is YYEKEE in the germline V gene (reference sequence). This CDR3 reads CASSYKWTGSYNEQFF. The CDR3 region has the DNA TGTGCCAGCAGCTATAAATGGACAGGGAGCTACAATGAGCAGTTCTTC.

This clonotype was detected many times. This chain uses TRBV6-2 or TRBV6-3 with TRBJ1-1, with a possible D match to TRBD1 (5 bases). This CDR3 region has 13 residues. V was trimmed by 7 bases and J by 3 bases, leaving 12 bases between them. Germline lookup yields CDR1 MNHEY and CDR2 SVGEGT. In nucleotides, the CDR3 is TGTGCCAGCAATGGAGGGGTATACACTGAAGCTTTCTTT. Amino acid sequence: CASNGGVYTEAFF.

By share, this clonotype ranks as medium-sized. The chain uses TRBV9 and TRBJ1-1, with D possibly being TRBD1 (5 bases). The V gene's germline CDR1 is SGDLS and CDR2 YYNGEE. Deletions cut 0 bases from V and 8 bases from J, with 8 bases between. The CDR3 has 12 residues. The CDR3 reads CASSVGQSEAFF. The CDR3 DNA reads TGTGCCAGCAGCGTAGGACAGAGCGAAGCTTTCTTT.

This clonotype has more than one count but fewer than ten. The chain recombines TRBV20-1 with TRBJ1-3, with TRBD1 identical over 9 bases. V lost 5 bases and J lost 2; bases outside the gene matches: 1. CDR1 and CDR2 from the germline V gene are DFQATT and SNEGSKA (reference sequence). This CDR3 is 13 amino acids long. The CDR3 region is CSAGQGTGNTIYF. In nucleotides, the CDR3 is TGCAGTGCTGGACAGGGGACTGGAAACACCATATATTTT.

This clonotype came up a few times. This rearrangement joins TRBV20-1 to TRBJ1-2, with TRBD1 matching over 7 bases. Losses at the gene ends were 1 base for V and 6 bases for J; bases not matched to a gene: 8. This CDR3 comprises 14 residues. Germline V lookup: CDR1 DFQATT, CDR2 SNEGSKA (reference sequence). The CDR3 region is CSARGPDRVDGYTF. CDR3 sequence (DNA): TGCAGTGCTAGAGGGCCAGACAGGGTGGATGGCTACACCTTC.

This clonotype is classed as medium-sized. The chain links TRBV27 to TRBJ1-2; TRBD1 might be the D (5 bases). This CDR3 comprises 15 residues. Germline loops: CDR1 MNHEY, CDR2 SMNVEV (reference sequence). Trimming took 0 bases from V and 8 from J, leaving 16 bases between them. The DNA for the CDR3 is TGTGCCAGCAGTTTATCTCAGGGAACCTTATGGGGCTACACCTTC. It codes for CASSLSQGTLWGYTF.

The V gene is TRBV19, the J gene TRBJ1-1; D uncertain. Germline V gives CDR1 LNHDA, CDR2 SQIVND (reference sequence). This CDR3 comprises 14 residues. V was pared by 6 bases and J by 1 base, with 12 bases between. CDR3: CASSPLVSNTEAFF. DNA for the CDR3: TGTGCCAGTAGCCCCCTAGTTTCGAACACTGAAGCTTTCTTT.

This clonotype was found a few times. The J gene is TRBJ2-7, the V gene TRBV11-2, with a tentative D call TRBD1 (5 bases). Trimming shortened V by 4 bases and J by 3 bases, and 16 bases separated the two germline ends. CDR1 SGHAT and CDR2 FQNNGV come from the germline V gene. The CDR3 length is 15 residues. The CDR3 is CASSSPYRNYYEQYF. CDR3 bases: TGTGCCAGCAGCTCGCCGTACAGGAACTACTACGAGCAGTACTTC. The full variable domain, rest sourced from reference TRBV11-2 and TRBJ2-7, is EAGVAQSPRYKIIEKRQSVAFWCNPISGHATLYWYQQILGQGPKLLIQFQNNGVVDDSQLPKDRFSAERLKGVDSTLKIQPAKLEDSAVYLCASSSPYRNYYEQYFGPGTRLTVT.

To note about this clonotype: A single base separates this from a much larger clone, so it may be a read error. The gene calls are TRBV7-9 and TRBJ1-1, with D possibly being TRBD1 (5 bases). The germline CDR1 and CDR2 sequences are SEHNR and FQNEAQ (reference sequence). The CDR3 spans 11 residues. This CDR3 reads CAISRGAEAFF. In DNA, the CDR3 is TGTGCCATCAGCCGAGGGGCTGAAGCTTTCTTT.

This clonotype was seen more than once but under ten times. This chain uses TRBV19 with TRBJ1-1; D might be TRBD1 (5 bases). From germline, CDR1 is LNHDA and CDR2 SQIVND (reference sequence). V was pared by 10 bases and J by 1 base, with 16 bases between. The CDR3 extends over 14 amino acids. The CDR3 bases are TGTGCCACCAGGGCAGGAGGGGCGAACACTGAAGCTTTCTTT. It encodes CATRAGGANTEAFF.

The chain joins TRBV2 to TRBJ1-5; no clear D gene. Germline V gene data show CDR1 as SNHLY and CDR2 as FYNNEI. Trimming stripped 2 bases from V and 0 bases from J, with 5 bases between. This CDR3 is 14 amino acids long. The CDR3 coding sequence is TGTGCCAGCAGTGAACAGGTTAGCAATCAGCCCCAGCATTTT. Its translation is CASSEQVSNQPQHF. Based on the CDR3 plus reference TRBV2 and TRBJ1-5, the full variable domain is EPEVTQTPSHQVTQMGQEVILRCVPISNHLYFYWYRQILGQKVEFLVSFYNNEISEKSEIFDDQFSVERPDGSNFTLKIRSTKLEDSAMYFCASSEQVSNQPQHFGDGTRLSIL.

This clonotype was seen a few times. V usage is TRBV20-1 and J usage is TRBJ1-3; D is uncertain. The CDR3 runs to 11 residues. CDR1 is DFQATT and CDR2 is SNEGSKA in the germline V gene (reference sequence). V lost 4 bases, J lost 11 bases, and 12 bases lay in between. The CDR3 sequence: CSAIQTRAIYF. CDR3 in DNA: TGCAGTGCTATCCAAACAAGGGCCATATATTTT.

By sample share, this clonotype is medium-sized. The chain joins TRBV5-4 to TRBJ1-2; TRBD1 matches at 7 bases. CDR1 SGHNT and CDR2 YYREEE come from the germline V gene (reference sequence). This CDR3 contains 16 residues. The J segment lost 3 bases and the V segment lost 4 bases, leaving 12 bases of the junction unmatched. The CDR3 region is CASSEEGGAGYYGYTF. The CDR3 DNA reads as TGTGCCAGCAGCGAAGAAGGGGGCGCAGGGTACTATGGCTACACCTTC.